The 21 T cell receptor beta chains listed next were all sequenced from one sample in a study of cytomegalovirus exposure and HLA in healthy donors. Primers: 60 Vbeta forward and 13 Jbeta reverse. The table came from immunoSEQ multiplex PCR; TCRdb's copy has only in-frame clones and leaves some out. The table has 60,000 or so clones, about 65% seen once. The sample consisted of PBMCs. The receptor source for this set is a man between 50 and 59 years old in good health and CMV-seropositive.

The chain links TRBV5-1 to TRBJ1-5; no firm D call. Germline-derived CDR1 and CDR2 are SGHRS and YFSETQ. Deletions cut 1 base from V and 3 bases from J, with 11 bases between. The CDR3 runs to 15 residues. Here the CDR3 reads CASSLSGSPNQPQHF. CDR3 DNA sequence: TGCGCCAGCAGCTTGTCTGGGAGTCCCAATCAGCCCCAGCATTTT.

This chain joins TRBV7-2 and TRBJ2-1, with D possibly being TRBD1 (5 bases). The germline V gene encodes CDR1 SGHTA and CDR2 FQGNSA. This CDR3 is built from 15 residues. The V end was cut by 5 bases, the J end by 3 bases, with 14 bases between. CDR3 amino acids: CASSLREGNYNEQFF. The CDR3 coding sequence is TGTGCCAGCAGCCTCAGGGAAGGAAACTACAATGAGCAGTTCTTC.

This clone occurred once. The chain carries TRBV9 and TRBJ1-2; 7 bases line up with TRBD1. This CDR3 has 16 amino acids. V lost 2 bases, J lost 1 base, and 8 bases stayed unmatched. CDR1 SGDLS and CDR2 YYNGEE come from the germline V gene. The CDR3 DNA is TGTGCCAGCAGCGTGTATGACAGGGTTGGTAACTATGGCTACACCTTC. This codes for CASSVYDRVGNYGYTF.

Concerning this clone itself: The same CDR3 is also encoded by other DNA sequences in this sample. The genes are TRBV9 and TRBJ2-3, with TRBD1 matching 7 bases. V was clipped by 3 bases and J by 1 base; unmatched bases: 5. This CDR3 has 15 residues. Per the germline V gene, CDR1 is SGDLS and CDR2 is YYNGEE. In DNA form, the CDR3 reads TGTGCCAGCAGCGCCCGACAGGGAGGCACAGATACGCAGTATTTT. This translates into CASSARQGGTDTQYF.

The chain combines TRBV11-2 with TRBJ1-2; no reliable D call. Trimming took off 1 base at V and 3 bases at J, with 6 bases between the two ends. The germline V gene has CDR1 SGHAT and CDR2 FQNNGV. This CDR3 comprises 13 residues. This CDR3 reads CASSLARYYGYTF. For the CDR3, the DNA is TGTGCCAGCAGCTTAGCGAGGTACTATGGCTACACCTTC.

The rearrangement joins TRBV19 to TRBJ1-6; 8 bases are a match to TRBD1. V lost 5 bases and J lost 7; bases outside the gene matches: 4. There are 14 residues in the CDR3. The V gene's germline CDR1 is LNHDA and CDR2 SQIVND (reference sequence). CDR3 sequence reads: CASSLTGGNSPLHF. CDR3 nucleotide sequence: TGTGCCAGTAGTCTAACAGGGGGGAATTCACCCCTCCACTTT. Drawing the rest from reference TRBV19 and TRBJ1-6, the complete variable domain is DGGITQSPKYLFRKEGQNVTLSCEQNLNHDAMYWYRQDPGQGLRLIYYSQIVNDFQKGDIAEGYSVSREKKESFPLTVTSAQKNPTAFYLCASSLTGGNSPLHFGNGTRLTVT.

Comment on this clone: The junction and the germline gene differ at one end; a read error may be behind it. The chain joins TRBV11-2 to TRBJ2-4; weak D call: TRBD1 (6 bases). CDR3 length equals 17 residues. From germline, CDR1 is SGHAT and CDR2 FQNNGV. The CDR3 loop reads CASSAYRDNLAKNLQYF. DNA for the CDR3: TGTGCCAGCAGCGCGTACCGGGACAATTTAGCCAAAAACCTTCAGTACTTC.

The chain couples TRBV14 to TRBJ1-1; TRBD1 agrees at 9 bases. The junction had 4 bases not matched to a gene; V was cut back by 5 bases and J by 6 bases. Germline V gene data show CDR1 as SGHDN and CDR2 as FVKESK. The CDR3 spans 13 residues. The CDR3 loop is CASSYGQGSEAFF. The CDR3 region has the DNA TGTGCCAGCAGCTATGGACAGGGGTCTGAAGCTTTCTTT.

The chain combines TRBV7-9 with TRBJ2-5; D gene unclear. The germline V gene has CDR1 SEHNR and CDR2 FQNEAQ (reference sequence). V was pared by 4 bases and J by 2 bases, with 2 bases between. This CDR3 region has 11 residues. CDR3 protein: CASSSQETQYF. Written as DNA, the CDR3 is TGTGCCAGCAGCTCACAAGAGACCCAGTACTTC.

As for this clone: At one end the junction does not follow the germline gene, possibly because of a read error. The sample carries other DNA sequences with the same CDR3. V is TRBV30 and J is TRBJ1-1, with D hard to call. Germline V lookup: CDR1 GTSNPN, CDR2 SVGIG (reference sequence). The CDR3 has 11 residues. In DNA form, the CDR3 reads TGTACCTGTATCCCCCTAATTGAAGCTTTCTTT. Protein sequence: CTCIPLIEAFF.

The chain couples TRBV7-2 to TRBJ2-7; the match to TRBD1 covers 7 bases. Germline values: CDR1 SGHTA, CDR2 FQGNSA. V shed 3 bases and J 7 bases; nucleotides not matched to a gene: 9. The CDR3 has 14 residues. The CDR3: CASSFGTVKREQYF. The CDR3 region has the DNA TGTGCCAGCAGCTTTGGGACAGTAAAAAGAGAGCAGTACTTC.

In DNA form, the CDR3 reads TGTGCCAGCAGACCGGACAGAGTCAGCAATCAGCCCCAGCATTTT. Its translation: CASRPDRVSNQPQHF. This chain connects TRBV7-2 to TRBJ1-5, with D perhaps matching TRBD1 (6 bases). The germline CDR1 and CDR2 sequences are SGHTA and FQGNSA. The V end was cut by 6 bases, the J end by 1 base, with 13 bases between. The CDR3 is 15 residues long.

This rearrangement joins TRBV29-1 to TRBJ1-5; no reliable D call. The CDR3 has 13 amino acids. The germline CDR1 and CDR2 sequences are SQVTM and ANQGSEA. V lost 5 bases and J 6 bases, leaving 14 bases between the germline ends. CDR3 loop: CSVIPTEGQPQHF. In DNA form, the CDR3 reads TGCAGCGTTATCCCGACCGAGGGTCAGCCCCAGCATTTT.

The gene calls are TRBV23-1 and TRBJ1-5; D is possibly TRBD1 (6 bases). TRBV23-1 is an open reading frame whose function is uncertain. The CDR3 contains 18 residues. Trimming took off 7 bases at V and 0 bases at J, with 22 bases between the two ends. This CDR3 is CASTPPTGRAHSNQPQHF. CDR3 DNA: TGCGCCAGCACTCCCCCAACAGGGAGGGCACATAGCAATCAGCCCCAGCATTTT.

The CDR3 here is CASSQTQGAYEQYF. CDR3 nucleotides: TGCGCCAGCAGCCAGACACAGGGAGCCTACGAGCAGTACTTC. The chain couples TRBV4-1 to TRBJ2-7, with D possibly TRBD1 on 6 matching bases. There are 14 residues in the CDR3. V shed 3 bases and J shed 2 bases, with 11 bases lying between them. The germline gives CDR1 MGHRA, CDR2 YSYEKL.

The chain couples TRBV7-2 to TRBJ1-5; TRBD1 is a possible D gene (5 bases). The germline V gene has CDR1 SGHTA and CDR2 FQGNSA. This CDR3 has 15 amino acids. Trimming shortened V by 5 bases and J by 4 bases, and 15 bases separated the two germline ends. The CDR3 region has the DNA TGTGCCAGCAGCCCGAGAACAGGAGGGAATCAGCCCCAGCATTTT. It translates to CASSPRTGGNQPQHF.

This clone was seen a single time. The J gene is TRBJ2-7, the V gene TRBV9; D is uncertain. This CDR3 spans 14 amino acids. In germline, CDR1 is SGDLS, CDR2 YYNGEE. V dropped 0 bases and J dropped 0 bases, with 7 bases sitting between them. The CDR3 is CASSVAPSSYEQYF. In nucleotides, the CDR3 is TGTGCCAGCAGCGTAGCCCCGAGCTCCTACGAGCAGTACTTC.

The rearrangement joins TRBV10-3 to TRBJ2-3, with TRBD2 matching over 12 bases. In germline, CDR1 is ENHRY, CDR2 SYGVKD. This CDR3 contains 17 residues. V dropped 6 bases and J dropped 0; count of bases not matched to a gene: 7. CDR3 protein: CAIRRLAGELSTDTQYF. CDR3 nucleotide sequence: TGTGCCATCAGGCGACTAGCGGGGGAGCTTAGCACAGATACGCAGTATTTT.

This chain uses TRBV7-8 with TRBJ2-2; weak D call: TRBD1 (6 bases). The CDR3 is 16 amino acids. The germline CDR1 and CDR2 sequences are SGHVS and FQNEAQ. V lost 6 bases and J lost 4, with 18 bases in between. DNA for the CDR3: TGTGCCAGCAGTCTTTCGTGGGTGGGGGCCACCGGGGAGCTGTTTTTT. Translating it yields CASSLSWVGATGELFF.

J is TRBJ2-3 and V is TRBV10-3; D may be TRBD1 (6 bases). The CDR3 contains 14 residues. Between the trimmed V and J ends, which lost 2 bases and 7 bases, there was a span of 13 bases. Germline assignment: CDR1 ENHRY and CDR2 SYGVKD. This chain's CDR3 is CAISELGTSNTQYF. The CDR3 DNA follows: TGTGCCATCAGTGAGCTTGGGACAAGTAATACGCAGTATTTT.

V and J are TRBV5-4 and TRBJ1-2; 8 bases align to TRBD1. CDR3 length: 16 residues. With V trimmed by 0 bases and J by 5 bases, 9 bases remained unmatched. Germline CDR1 reads SGHNT; CDR2 reads YYREEE (reference sequence). In DNA form, the CDR3 reads TGTGCCAGCAGCTTGGGCGGACAGGGCGTTCATTATGGCTACACCTTC. It yields the protein CASSLGGQGVHYGYTF.